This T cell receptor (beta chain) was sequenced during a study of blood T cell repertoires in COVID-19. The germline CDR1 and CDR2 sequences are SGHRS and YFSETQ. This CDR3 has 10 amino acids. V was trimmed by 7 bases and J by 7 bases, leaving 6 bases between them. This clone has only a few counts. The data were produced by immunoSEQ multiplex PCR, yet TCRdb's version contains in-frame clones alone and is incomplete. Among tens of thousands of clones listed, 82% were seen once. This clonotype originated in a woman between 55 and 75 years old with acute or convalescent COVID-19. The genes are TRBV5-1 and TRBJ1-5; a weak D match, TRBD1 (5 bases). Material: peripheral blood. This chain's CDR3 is CASGAQPQHF. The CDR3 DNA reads TGCGCCAGCGGGGCACAGCCCCAGCATTTT. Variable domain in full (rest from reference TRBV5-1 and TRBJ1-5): KAGVTQTPRYLIKTRGQQVTLSCSPISGHRSVSWYQQTPGQGLQFLFEYFSETQRNKGNFPGRFSGRQFSNSRSEMNVSTLELGDSALYLCASGAQPQHFGDGTRLSIL.